The 29 T cell receptor beta chains in this list originate from one sample, sequenced in a study of shared clonotypes between healthy human individuals. Measured with immunoSEQ multiplex PCR; TCRdb has only the in-frame clones, and not every one. The table lists more than 550,000 clones, about nine tenths of them singletons, with about 33% in the top ten. Sequencing was done on a sample of memory CD8+ T cells from PBMCs. Noted subset: CD45RO+ cells pooled with CCR7-negative TemRA cells. These receptors came from a man aged 18 to 29 in good health. Some clones in this sample may be carry-over from other donors' samples.

V and J are TRBV6-5 and TRBJ1-1; D might be TRBD1 (5 bases). V was cut by 4 bases and J by 1 base, with 7 bases left in between. The length of the CDR3 is 13 residues. Germline values: CDR1 MNHEY, CDR2 SVGAGI. CDR3 in amino acids: CASSSQGNTEAFF. In DNA, the CDR3 is TGTGCCAGCAGTTCCCAGGGGAACACTGAAGCTTTCTTT.

This chain links TRBV6-1 with TRBJ2-7; 11 nucleotides align to TRBD1. This CDR3 has 13 residues. V gave up 8 bases and J gave up 2 bases; unmatched junction bases: 2. CDR1 is MNHNS and CDR2 is SASEGT in the germline V gene. CDR3 sequence (DNA): TGTGCCAGCGGGACAGGGGGAACCTACGAGCAGTACTTC. Encoded protein: CASGTGGTYEQYF.

This chain joins TRBV28 and TRBJ2-7; TRBD1 matches at 8 bases. V lost 4 bases to trimming and J lost 9 bases; unmatched junction nucleotides: 14. The CDR3 is 15 amino acids. CDR1 and CDR2 from the germline V gene are MDHEN and SYDVKM. CDR3 in amino acids: CASSYTETGVMRQYF. CDR3 DNA sequence: TGTGCCAGCAGTTACACCGAGACAGGGGTGATGCGGCAGTACTTC.

The J gene is TRBJ2-1, the V gene TRBV28, with D maybe TRBD1 (6 bases). Trimming shortened V by 5 bases and J by 0 bases, and 14 bases separated the two germline ends. The CDR3 extends over 16 amino acids. Per the germline V gene, CDR1 is MDHEN and CDR2 is SYDVKM. The CDR3 loop is CASSMRGLSSYNEQFF. The CDR3 DNA reads TGTGCCAGCAGTATGAGGGGGTTGTCCTCCTACAATGAGCAGTTCTTC.

The J gene is TRBJ1-2, the V gene TRBV29-1; a possible D gene is TRBD1 (5 bases). The ends were cut back, 4 bases at V and 5 bases at J, with 14 bases in the middle. The length of the CDR3 is 13 residues. The germline V gene has CDR1 SQVTM and CDR2 ANQGSEA. CDR3 sequence: CSVGVRVGYGYTF. For the CDR3, the DNA is TGCAGCGTTGGAGTCAGGGTCGGTTATGGCTACACCTTC.

The CDR3: CASSEGQGLPPQYF. In DNA form, the CDR3 reads TGTGCCAGCAGTGAGGGGCAGGGGCTGCCCCCGCAGTACTTC. This chain uses TRBV6-1 with TRBJ2-7, with D tentatively TRBD1 (6 bases). The V gene lost 3 bases and the J gene lost 9 bases, with 18 bases spanning the gap. Per germline, CDR1 MNHNS and CDR2 SASEGT. The CDR3 spans 14 residues.

This clone has a single count. The V and J genes are TRBV7-8 and TRBJ2-2, with D possibly matching TRBD2 (6 bases). The V end lost 5 bases, the J end lost 3 bases, and 13 bases lay between the germline ends. Germline V lookup: CDR1 SGHVS, CDR2 FQNEAQ. CDR3 length: 15 residues. The DNA of the CDR3 is TGTGCCAGCAGCGGGCGACTAGAAGACACCGGGGAGCTGTTTTTT. Translated: CASSGRLEDTGELFF.

The V call is TRBV7-9, the J call TRBJ2-7, with D unresolved. The germline CDR1 and CDR2 sequences are SEHNR and FQNEAQ (reference sequence). V was pared by 2 bases and J by 0 bases, with 8 bases between. The CDR3 totals 14 residues. CDR3 residues: CASSLPGSSYEQYF. The CDR3 DNA is TGTGCCAGCAGCTTACCTGGCAGCTCCTACGAGCAGTACTTC. Looking up the rest from reference TRBV7-9 and TRBJ2-7 gives the full variable domain: DTGVSQNPRHKITKRGQNVTFRCDPISEHNRLYWYRQTLGQGPEFLTYFQNEAQLEKSRLLSDRFSAERPKGSFSTLEIQRTEQGDSAMYLCASSLPGSSYEQYFGPGTRLTVT.

The J gene is TRBJ1-4, the V gene TRBV28, with a possible D match to TRBD1 (5 bases). The length of the CDR3 is 16 residues. V was clipped by 6 bases and J by 2 bases, with 16 bases between them. Germline V lookup: CDR1 MDHEN, CDR2 SYDVKM. The chain's CDR3 is CASSPRDFLTNEKLFF. The DNA of the CDR3 is TGTGCCAGCAGCCCCCGGGACTTCCTGACTAATGAAAAACTGTTTTTT.

This chain's CDR3 is CATSSPAGPHSYNEQFF. CDR3 bases: TGTGCCACCAGCAGTCCCGCAGGGCCCCACTCCTACAATGAGCAGTTCTTC. The genes are TRBV15 and TRBJ2-1, with a tentative D call TRBD1 (5 bases). V was cut by 3 bases and J by 0 bases, with 15 bases left in between. CDR1 and CDR2 (germline): LNHNV, YYDKDF (reference sequence). This CDR3 contains 17 residues. Supplemented by reference TRBV15 and TRBJ2-1, the full variable domain reads DAMVIQNPRYQVTQFGKPVTLSCSQTLNHNVMYWYQQKSSQAPKLLFHYYDKDFNNEADTPDNFQSRRPNTSFCFLDIRSPGLGDTAMYLCATSSPAGPHSYNEQFFGPGTRLTVL.

The CDR3 loop reads CASSLGLAGGPGELFF. DNA of the CDR3: TGTGCCAGCAGCTTAGGACTAGCGGGAGGGCCCGGGGAGCTGTTTTTT. The chain employs TRBV13 and TRBJ2-2; 13 bases align to TRBD2. Trimming removed 0 bases from V and 6 bases from J; junction bases left unmatched: 1. The germline gives CDR1 PRHDT, CDR2 FYEKMQ (reference sequence). CDR3 length equals 16 residues.

This chain uses TRBV12-5 with TRBJ1-2; D might be TRBD1 (6 bases). Trimming stripped 6 bases from V and 6 bases from J, with 11 bases between. The CDR3 is made up of 12 amino acids. Germline CDR1 LGHNT, CDR2 FRNRAP. CDR3 in amino acids: CASGVDRHGYTF. For the CDR3, the DNA is TGTGCTAGTGGAGTCGACAGGCATGGCTACACCTTC.

The chain employs TRBV7-9 and TRBJ2-3; 8 bases match TRBD2. The CDR3 is made up of 17 amino acids. The germline V gene encodes CDR1 SEHNR and CDR2 FQNEAQ (reference sequence). J lost 7 bases, V lost 5 bases, and 17 bases had no gene match. CDR3 sequence: CASSQPTSAQPRYTQYF. CDR3 DNA: TGTGCCAGCAGCCAACCGACTAGCGCCCAACCACGATATACGCAGTATTTT.

V usage is TRBV27 and J usage is TRBJ1-2, with 7 positions matching TRBD1. Germline assignment: CDR1 MNHEY and CDR2 SMNVEV (reference sequence). The CDR3 has 15 amino acids. V was pared by 4 bases and J by 3 bases, with 8 bases of the junction left unmatched. CDR3 nucleotide sequence: TGTGCCAGCAGTTCCTTCCGACAGGGAGACTATGGCTACACCTTC. Residues: CASSSFRQGDYGYTF.

This chain joins TRBV9 and TRBJ2-5; D unresolved. The CDR3 length is 12 residues. The germline V gene has CDR1 SGDLS and CDR2 YYNGEE. Trimming cost V 3 bases and J 11 bases, with 14 bases left between them. The CDR3 nucleotides read TGTGCCAGCAGCGCCCCCGGCCCCCTGCAGTACTTC. Encoded protein: CASSAPGPLQYF.

The V and J genes are TRBV4-1 and TRBJ2-7; TRBD1 aligns across 8 bases. With 0 bases clipped from V and 4 bases from J, the junction kept 8 bases outside the gene matches. The CDR3 is 16 amino acids. CDR1 and CDR2 from the germline V gene are MGHRA and YSYEKL. CDR3 amino acids: CASSQDWTGIGYEQYF. The DNA of the CDR3 is TGCGCCAGCAGCCAAGACTGGACAGGGATCGGGTACGAGCAGTACTTC.

The chain carries TRBV14 and TRBJ2-3, with D maybe TRBD1 (6 bases). Germline V gene sequence: CDR1 SGHDN, CDR2 FVKESK. With 3 bases removed from V and 0 bases from J, the gap between germline ends came to 16 bases. There are 17 residues in the CDR3. The CDR3 sequence is CASSHPWGHLSTDTQYF. CDR3 nucleotide sequence: TGTGCCAGCAGCCACCCTTGGGGACACCTTAGCACAGATACGCAGTATTTT.

This chain joins TRBV30 and TRBJ1-3; D perhaps matches TRBD1 (5 bases). V lost 2 bases and J 4 bases, leaving 15 bases between the germline ends. The CDR3 length is 15 residues. Germline V gene lookup returns CDR1 GTSNPN and CDR2 SVGIG (reference sequence). DNA for the CDR3: TGTGCCTGGAGTAAAGGCGGGGGTTGGGGAAACACCATATATTTT. Its protein product is CAWSKGGGWGNTIYF. The full variable domain, with the rest looked up from reference TRBV30 and TRBJ1-3, is SQTIHQWPATLVQPVGSPLSLECTVEGTSNPNLYWYRQAAGRGLQLLFYSVGIGQISSEVPQNLSASRPQDRQFILSSKKLLLSDSGFYLCAWSKGGGWGNTIYFGEGSWLTVV.

The chain couples TRBV6-7 to TRBJ2-4, with D possibly TRBD1 on 6 matching bases. TRBV6-7 is placed among ORFs of uncertain function. V lost 1 base to trimming and J lost 3 bases, with 13 bases between them. The CDR3 loop spans 16 amino acids. In DNA form, the CDR3 reads TGTGCCAGCAGTTACTTCCCGGCAGGGGTCAAAAACATTCAGTACTTC. It is translated as CASSYFPAGVKNIQYF.

The chain combines TRBV27 with TRBJ2-3; the D is unclear. The CDR3 consists of 15 residues. Germline V lookup: CDR1 MNHEY, CDR2 SMNVEV (reference sequence). Between the trimmed V and J ends, which lost 0 bases and 4 bases, there was a span of 11 bases. CDR3 loop: CASSLSTVSPDTQYF. The CDR3 nucleotides are TGTGCCAGCAGTTTATCCACAGTGTCACCAGATACGCAGTATTTT.

This chain joins TRBV5-1 and TRBJ2-2; 14 nucleotides agree with TRBD2. Per germline, CDR1 SGHRS and CDR2 YFSETQ. Losses at the gene ends were 4 bases for V and 4 bases for J; bases not matched to a gene: 9. This CDR3 has 18 residues. The CDR3 sequence is CASSHRLAGGRGTGELFF. CDR3 coding DNA: TGCGCCAGCAGCCATCGACTAGCGGGAGGGCGCGGCACCGGGGAGCTGTTTTTT. The whole variable domain, filled in from reference TRBV5-1 and TRBJ2-2, reads KAGVTQTPRYLIKTRGQQVTLSCSPISGHRSVSWYQQTPGQGLQFLFEYFSETQRNKGNFPGRFSGRQFSNSRSEMNVSTLELGDSALYLCASSHRLAGGRGTGELFFGEGSRLTVL.

The chain joins TRBV4-3 to TRBJ2-7; D is ambiguous. From germline, CDR1 is LGHNA and CDR2 YSLEER. Trimming took off 0 bases at V and 5 bases at J, with 8 bases between the two ends. The CDR3 extends over 13 amino acids. The CDR3 here is CASSQDRFHEQYF. The CDR3, as DNA: TGCGCCAGCAGCCAAGATCGATTTCACGAGCAGTACTTC.

J is TRBJ2-1 and V is TRBV11-1, with no clear D. The germline V and J ends were trimmed by 3 bases and 1 base, with 7 bases remaining between them. CDR1 is SGHAT, CDR2 FQDESV, per germline (reference sequence). The CDR3 has 14 amino acids. The CDR3 nucleotides read TGTGCCAGCAGCTTCACTACATCCTACAATGAGCAGTTCTTC. Its translation is CASSFTTSYNEQFF.

The chain combines TRBV27 with TRBJ2-7; D tentatively fits TRBD1 or TRBD2 (5 bases each). CDR1 and CDR2 (germline): MNHEY, SMNVEV (reference sequence). Trimming removed 4 bases from V and 1 base from J, with 14 bases in between. The CDR3 extends over 15 amino acids. The CDR3, as DNA: TGTGCCAGCAGTTCGGGGCTTCTCGGGTCCTACGAGCAGTACTTC. Its protein product is CASSSGLLGSYEQYF.

CDR3 DNA sequence: TGCGCCAGCAGCCAAGTCCCGGGACTAGCGGGAGGGTCCTACGAGCAGTACTTC. Translating it yields CASSQVPGLAGGSYEQYF. V is TRBV4-1 and J is TRBJ2-7; 16 bases are a match to TRBD2. The CDR3 has 18 residues. Per germline, CDR1 MGHRA and CDR2 YSYEKL. J was trimmed by 1 base and V by 1 base; bases with no gene match: 4.

This clone was seen more than once but under ten times. The chain carries TRBV5-1 and TRBJ1-1, with D unclear. V was trimmed by 0 bases and J by 4 bases, leaving 16 bases between them. The length of the CDR3 is 16 residues. CDR1 SGHRS and CDR2 YFSETQ come from the germline V gene. The CDR3 bases are TGCGCCAGCAGCTTGGACCAGGAGGGCTTAGGCACTGAAGCTTTCTTT. Its translation: CASSLDQEGLGTEAFF.

This clone has only one observation. Possible read error: a much larger clone is one base away. Other DNA sequences in this specimen translate into the identical CDR3. The chain is built from TRBV7-2 and TRBJ1-5, with D unclear. The CDR3 length is 15 residues. Germline CDR1 and CDR2: SGHTA and FQGNSA. Trimming left V 0 bases short and J 0 bases short, with 6 bases between. The CDR3, as DNA: TGTGCCAGCAGCTTAGCGATCCATAGCAATCAGCCCCAGCATTTT. Its protein product is CASSLAIHSNQPQHF.

The rearrangement joins TRBV5-1 to TRBJ2-2; D is ambiguous. Per germline, CDR1 SGHRS and CDR2 YFSETQ. The CDR3 has 15 amino acids. V shed 0 bases and J shed 4 bases, with 10 bases lying between them. The CDR3 sequence: CASSLVSLSTGELFF. The DNA for the CDR3 is TGCGCCAGCAGCTTGGTTTCCCTCTCCACCGGGGAGCTGTTTTTT.

The V call is TRBV27, the J call TRBJ2-1, with 8 positions matching TRBD2. Germline assignment: CDR1 MNHEY and CDR2 SMNVEV (reference sequence). V shed 5 bases, J shed 6 bases, and the junction held 15 bases outside the gene matches. The CDR3 runs to 17 residues. The CDR3 loop is CASSPSGGPARGNEQFF. CDR3 DNA sequence: TGTGCCAGCAGTCCGTCGGGAGGGCCAGCGAGAGGCAATGAGCAGTTCTTC.